This TCR beta chain was sequenced for a study of blood T cells in healthy people across ages (dated by TCRdb to the mid-2010s). The study in broad terms: In model experiments, template switching captured roughly one uniquely barcoded TCR beta cDNA molecule for every two T cells. To track age-related changes in TCR beta repertoire diversity, the study relied on deep sequencing normalized with unique cDNA molecular identifiers. Four age groups were formed from the donors: young (average roughly 15 years), middle-aged (more than 35), aged (about 68) and long-lived (more than 75). To avoid experimental bias, donors of different ages were distributed randomly across sequencing lanes. Using the same blood draw, the study looked at two additional independent replicas of 1 million unique cDNA reads for two donors, one aged 18 to 29 and the other aged 80 or older.

As for this clonotype: The antigen it recognizes is unknown. Base qualities are missing; no much larger clone stands one base away.

Receptors were amplified or captured by 5' RACE. Sequencing used an Illumina HiSeq 2500. The second PCR ran for about 6 to 12 cycles and used a J-beta primer mix along with a sample-barcoded 5' primer. A unique molecular identifier was introduced onto each TCR beta cDNA molecule by a template-switch 5' adaptor carrying 12 random nucleotides. At least 3 million CDR3-containing paired-end reads were obtained from each sample. The Mint cDNA synthesis kit, primed by a TRBC-specific oligonucleotide, was used to synthesize first-strand cDNA from all RNA. After uracil-DNA glycosylase treatment, a first 18-cycle PCR used universal primers M1SS and BC2_uni_R on all cDNA. The paper's processing steps were these. For normalization, 1 million high-quality reads were randomly selected from each sample, with every read carrying a distinct molecular identifier. Instead of being binned into consensus sequences, reads with shared molecular identifiers were discarded. CDR3 identification, clonotype clustering and error correction used MiTCR with a Q25 quality threshold and the strictest error-elimination algorithm. A nonparametric unseen species model with Euler transformation was used to estimate lower-bound total TCR beta diversity. TCRdb handled the public reads itself, with Q25 trimming in fastp and clone calling in MiXCR, and kept productive beta chains. Each entry merges the rows of one CDR3 protein and shows their most common DNA and genes. The V and J calls were not made by the authors but by TCRdb's processing. In all, the sample holds about 1.8 million distinct CDR3 sequences, and 49% of those were seen once. The ten largest clones add up to about 2.1% of the sample.

Systemically healthy Caucasian individuals from Russia, around 39 in total and aged roughly 6 to 100 years, were included as donors. Each donor gave ten milliliters of peripheral blood, drawn into EDTA-treated Vacutainer tubes. Ficoll-Paque density-gradient centrifugation was used to isolate PBMCs, with at least 7 million obtained per sample. Total RNA, at least 6 micrograms per sample, was extracted from PBMCs with Trizol reagent. The percentages of naive CD45RAhigh/CD27high T cells were determined by flow cytometry on a PBMC aliquot from every donor. What the research found in general, with its limitations: The long-lived group showed more naive CD4+ T cells, fewer expanded clones and increased TCR diversity than the aged group, suggesting age selection. Since profiling was done on bulk unsorted PBMCs, naive and antigen-experienced compartments could not be conclusively compared. As age increased, observed TCR beta diversity per million T cells dropped in a roughly linear way, and a significant reduction was already evident by age around 41. Estimates of total diversity based on one million sequenced T cells were regarded as lower bounds and as underestimates. The CMV infection status of donors was not known, potentially confounding age-related changes in expanded clonotypes. The percentage of naive T cells measured by flow cytometry correlated strongly with observed TCR beta diversity.

V and J are truncated by 6 bases and 7 bases respectively, leaving an intervening sequence of 21 bases. The germline V gene (reference sequence) sets CDR1 to DFQATT and CDR2 to SNEGSKA. The CDR3 holds 14 amino acids from the cysteine to the phenylalanine. The only DNA kept is the CDR3, 42 bases in frame from the first base. The sequencing sample was made of blood. The sequence links TRBV20-1 to TRBJ1-2, with the D gene not confidently named. The receptor was isolated from a woman aged 40 to 50 in good health. The nucleotides are TGCAGTGCCCCCGAACAGTTAGGGAGGCTTGGCTACACCTTC. This sequence encodes CSAPEQLGRLGYTF.